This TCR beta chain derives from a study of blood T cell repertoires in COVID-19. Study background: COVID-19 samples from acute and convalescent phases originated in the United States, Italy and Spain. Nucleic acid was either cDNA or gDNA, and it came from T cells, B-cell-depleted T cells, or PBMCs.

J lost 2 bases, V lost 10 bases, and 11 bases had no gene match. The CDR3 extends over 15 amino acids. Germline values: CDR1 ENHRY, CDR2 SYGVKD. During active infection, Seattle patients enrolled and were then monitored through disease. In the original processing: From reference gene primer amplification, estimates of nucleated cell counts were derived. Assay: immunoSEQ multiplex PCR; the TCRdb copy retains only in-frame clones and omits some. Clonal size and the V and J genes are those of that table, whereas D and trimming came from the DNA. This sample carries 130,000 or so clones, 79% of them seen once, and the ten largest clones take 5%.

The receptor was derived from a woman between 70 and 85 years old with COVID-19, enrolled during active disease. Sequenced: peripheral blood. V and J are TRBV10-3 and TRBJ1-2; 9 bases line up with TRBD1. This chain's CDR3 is CATLSRDRDNYGYTF. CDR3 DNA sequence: TGTGCCACCTTATCCCGGGACAGGGACAACTATGGCTACACCTTC.